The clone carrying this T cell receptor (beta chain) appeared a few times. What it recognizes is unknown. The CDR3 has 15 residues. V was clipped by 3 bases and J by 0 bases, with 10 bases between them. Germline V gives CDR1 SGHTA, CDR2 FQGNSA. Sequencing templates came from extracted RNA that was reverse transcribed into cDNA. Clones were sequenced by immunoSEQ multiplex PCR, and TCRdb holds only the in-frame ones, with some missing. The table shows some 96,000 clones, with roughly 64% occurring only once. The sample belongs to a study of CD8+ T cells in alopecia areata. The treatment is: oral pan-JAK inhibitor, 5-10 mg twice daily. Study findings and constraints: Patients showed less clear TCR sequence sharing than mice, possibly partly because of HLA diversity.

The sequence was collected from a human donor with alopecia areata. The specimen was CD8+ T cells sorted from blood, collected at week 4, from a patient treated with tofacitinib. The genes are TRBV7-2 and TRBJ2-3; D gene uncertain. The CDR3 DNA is TGTGCCAGCAGCTTTACGCGGTTTAGCACAGATACGCAGTATTTT. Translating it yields CASSFTRFSTDTQYF.